This T cell receptor beta chain originates from a study of Graves' ophthalmopathy and Graves' hyperthyroidism. As for the study in general: Stable hyperthyroidism denotes an absence of ophthalmopathy throughout 18 months of follow-up. Study results and limitations: Discriminating ophthalmopathy from stable hyperthyroidism, a 13-signature model attained a sensitivity of about 88% and a specificity of 81.08%. Blood repertoires reportedly contained most expanded thyroid clonotypes above 0.001 frequency.

Germline values: CDR1 DFQATT, CDR2 SNEGSKA (reference sequence). The CDR3 extends over 16 amino acids. With V trimmed by 3 bases and J by 0 bases, 1 base remained unmatched. Amplified material comprised TCR beta CDR3 regions derived from RNA transcripts. In the first round, RT-PCR was carried out with HTBI primers, and a multiplex PCR formed the second round. Each CDR3 protein is one row after TCRdb ran MiXCR on the multiplex PCR reads. Found here are 500,000 to 600,000 distinct CDR3 sequences, 35% to 40% of them singletons; the top ten hold around 4.6%. Uncontrolled infections, pregnancy, lactation or other autoimmune diseases led to patient exclusion. This clonotype was observed at least ten times. Its cognate antigen is unknown.

The sequenced sample was peripheral blood or thyroid tissue (not recorded which). This chain joins TRBV20-1 and TRBJ2-2; 13 bases fit TRBD2. This sequence was found in an adult man with Graves' hyperthyroidism. CDR3 region: CSASGLAGANTGELFF. CDR3 coding DNA: TGCAGTGCTAGCGGACTAGCGGGAGCGAACACCGGGGAGCTGTTTTTT.